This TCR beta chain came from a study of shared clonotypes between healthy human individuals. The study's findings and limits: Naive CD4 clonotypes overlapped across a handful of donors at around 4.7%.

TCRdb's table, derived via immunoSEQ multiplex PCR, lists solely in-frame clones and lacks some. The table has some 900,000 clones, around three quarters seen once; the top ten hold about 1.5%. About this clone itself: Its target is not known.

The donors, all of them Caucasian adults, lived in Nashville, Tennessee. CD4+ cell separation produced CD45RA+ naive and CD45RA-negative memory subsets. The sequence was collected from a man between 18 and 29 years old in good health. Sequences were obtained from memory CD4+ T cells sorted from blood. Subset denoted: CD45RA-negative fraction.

The CDR3 DNA sequence: TGTGCCAGCTTAGACAGGGATGTAACAGATACGCAGTATTTT. This sequence encodes CASLDRDVTDTQYF. This chain uses TRBV5-4 with TRBJ2-3, with 7 nucleotides matching TRBD1. In germline, CDR1 is SGHNT, CDR2 YYREEE (reference sequence). The CDR3 has 14 amino acids. With 7 bases clipped from V and 3 bases from J, the junction kept 8 bases outside the gene matches.